The subject of this entry is one T cell receptor (beta chain). Its matching antigen is unknown. PCR amplification relied on 60 Vbeta primers (plus 13 Jbeta primers). Sequencing used immunoSEQ multiplex PCR; TCRdb keeps in-frame clones, though not all of them. The sample has about 89,000 clones, 75% to 90% seen once. The data originate from a study of cytomegalovirus exposure and HLA in healthy donors. Study as a whole: Unique TCRs from HLA-typed donors, 85 million to 100 million of them, were held in an early data release. General study points: Sequences of the TCR beta chain were said to predict the HLA-A and HLA-B alleles of most subjects accurately. Highly shared variants forming one cluster were likely a sequencing artifact. Among TCR beta chains, those listed as cytomegalovirus-associated numbered over 150.

Per the germline V gene, CDR1 is GTSNPN and CDR2 is SVGIG (reference sequence). This CDR3 has 14 residues. V shed 0 bases and J shed 0 bases, with 9 bases lying between them. This chain joins TRBV30 and TRBJ2-7; possible D gene TRBD2, 6 bases. The sample comprised PBMCs. This receptor was obtained from a man aged 35 to 55 in good health and CMV-seropositive. The CDR3, as DNA: TGTGCCTGGAGTGTGGGCGGGGACTCCTACGAGCAGTACTTC. Translated, it gives CAWSVGGDSYEQYF.